The 25 T cell receptor beta chains in this list originate from one sample, sequenced in a study of blood T cell repertoires in COVID-19. Sequenced by immunoSEQ multiplex PCR; TCRdb stores in-frame clones only, minus some. This table holds about 480,000 clones, 88% found once. Sequencing was performed on peripheral blood. The receptors here all came from a woman in her 50s with COVID-19, enrolled during active disease.

The J gene is TRBJ2-1, the V gene TRBV6-4, with a tentative D call TRBD2 (6 bases). Between the trimmed V and J ends, which lost 6 bases and 10 bases, there was a span of 10 bases. Germline V CDR1 and CDR2: MRHNA, SNTAGT. The CDR3 is 11 residues long. The CDR3 nucleotides are TGTGCCAGCAGAGGGACTGGGGAGCAGTTCTTC. It yields the protein CASRGTGEQFF.

This chain links TRBV9 with TRBJ1-2, with TRBD1 as a possible D gene (5 bases). Trimming left V 3 bases short and J 2 bases short, with 17 bases between. The CDR3 sequence is 16 residues long. Germline CDR1 SGDLS, CDR2 YYNGEE. The CDR3 DNA is TGTGCCAGCAGCGAGCCCCCGCGGGGACCCAACTATGGCTACACCTTC. Its translation is CASSEPPRGPNYGYTF.

The rearrangement joins TRBV9 to TRBJ2-2, with a tentative D call TRBD1 (5 bases). The V end was cut by 4 bases, the J end by 1 base, with 11 bases between. This CDR3 spans 15 amino acids. Germline-derived CDR1 and CDR2 are SGDLS and YYNGEE. CDR3 amino acids: CASSLRQGNTGELFF. Here the CDR3 DNA reads TGTGCCAGCAGCCTTCGCCAGGGGAACACCGGGGAGCTGTTTTTT. Full variable domain (outside the CDR3, taken from reference TRBV9 and TRBJ2-2): DSGVTQTPKHLITATGQRVTLRCSPRSGDLSVYWYQQSLDQGLQFLIQYYNGEERAKGNILERFSAQQFPDLHSELNLSSLELGDSALYFCASSLRQGNTGELFFGEGSRLTVL.

The V call is TRBV2, the J call TRBJ2-3; D gene unclear. Trimming cost V 7 bases and J 10 bases, with 18 bases left between them. The CDR3 is 13 amino acids. CDR1 is SNHLY and CDR2 is FYNNEI in the germline V gene. The CDR3 is CASTLTSVGSQYF. DNA of the CDR3: TGTGCCAGCACGTTGACCAGCGTCGGGTCGCAGTATTTT. Variable domain in full (rest from reference TRBV2 and TRBJ2-3): EPEVTQTPSHQVTQMGQEVILRCVPISNHLYFYWYRQILGQKVEFLVSFYNNEISEKSEIFDDQFSVERPDGSNFTLKIRSTKLEDSAMYFCASTLTSVGSQYFGPGTRLTVL.

The chain couples TRBV5-1 to TRBJ1-3; 7 bases align to TRBD1. V trimming: 4 bases; J trimming: 0 bases; junction bases outside the gene matches: 13. Germline V gene data show CDR1 as SGHRS and CDR2 as YFSETQ. The CDR3 consists of 18 residues. CDR3 coding DNA: TGCGCCAGCAGCCCTACCCTAACAGGGGCCCTCTCTGGAAACACCATATATTTT. Its protein product is CASSPTLTGALSGNTIYF.

This chain joins TRBV3-1 (or the pseudogene TRBV3-2) and TRBJ2-5; TRBD1 matches 10 bases. V lost 0 bases and J lost 6; bases outside the gene matches: 7. The CDR3 runs 16 residues. Germline V CDR1 and CDR2: LGHDT, YNNKEL (reference sequence). In nucleotides, the CDR3 is TGTGCCAGCAGCCAAGATAGGGGACAGGGGAGGAAGACCCAGTACTTC. Its protein product is CASSQDRGQGRKTQYF.

This clone was seen only a few times. V and J are TRBV12-5 and TRBJ2-7; 11 nucleotides line up with TRBD1. CDR1 is LGHNT and CDR2 is FRNRAP in the germline V gene. J gave up 2 bases and V 4 bases, and 4 bases lay outside the gene matches. The CDR3 length is 15 residues. The chain's CDR3 is CASGYGDRGTYEQYF. In DNA, the CDR3 is TGTGCTAGTGGTTATGGGGACAGGGGGACCTACGAGCAGTACTTC.

The chain employs TRBV27 and TRBJ2-1; tentatively, D is TRBD2 (5 bases). The V and J ends lost 3 bases and 0 bases respectively, with 12 bases between them. The germline V gene has CDR1 MNHEY and CDR2 SMNVEV (reference sequence). CDR3 length equals 16 residues. In DNA form, the CDR3 reads TGTGCCAGCAGTTTGACGGGGTATAGCTCCTACAATGAGCAGTTCTTC. Its protein is CASSLTGYSSYNEQFF.

The chain recombines TRBV5-1 with TRBJ2-7; TRBD1 might be the D (5 bases). Germline-derived CDR1 and CDR2 are SGHRS and YFSETQ. CDR3 length equals 13 residues. Trimming took off 0 bases at V and 5 bases at J, with 9 bases between the two ends. The CDR3 bases are TGCGCCAGCAGCTTGGTGTCAGGGCACGAGCAGTACTTC. Amino acid sequence: CASSLVSGHEQYF.

V gene TRBV12-5 combines with J gene TRBJ1-1; D ambiguous. The CDR3 sequence is 13 residues long. The germline CDR1 and CDR2 sequences are LGHNT and FRNRAP. V was clipped by 1 base and J by 5 bases, with 8 bases between them. CDR3 coding DNA: TGTGCTAGTGGTTTGGAGGCGGGTACTGAAGCTTTCTTT. Translation: CASGLEAGTEAFF.

The chain joins TRBV7-9 to TRBJ1-1; tentative D call: TRBD1 (5 bases). Germline assignment: CDR1 SEHNR and CDR2 FQNEAQ (reference sequence). The CDR3 has 15 amino acids. Trimming stripped 2 bases from V and 7 bases from J, with 17 bases between. The CDR3 loop reads CASSLSETWGGEAFF. The CDR3, as DNA: TGTGCCAGCAGCTTATCCGAGACGTGGGGCGGTGAAGCTTTCTTT.

This chain connects TRBV7-3 to TRBJ1-6; the D is unclear. CDR1 is SGHTA and CDR2 is FQGTGA in the germline V gene. V was cut by 2 bases and J by 0 bases, with 5 bases left in between. The CDR3 extends over 15 amino acids. The DNA for the CDR3 is TGTGCCAGCAGCTTAGGTAGCTCCTATAATTCACCCCTCCACTTT. Its translation: CASSLGSSYNSPLHF.

The rearrangement joins TRBV18 to TRBJ2-5, with 9 nucleotides matching TRBD1. This CDR3 comprises 14 residues. Germline V gene data show CDR1 as KGHSH and CDR2 as LQKENI. With V trimmed by 3 bases and J by 6 bases, 5 bases remained unmatched. CDR3 nucleotides: TGTGCCAGCTCACCGGGACAGGGTGGGCAGACCCAGTACTTC. It translates to CASSPGQGGQTQYF.

In regard to this clone: Other nucleotide sequences from this sample produce the same CDR3. The chain joins TRBV11-2 to TRBJ2-5; 7 nucleotides agree with TRBD1. The CDR3 has 15 residues. V lost 1 base, J lost 3 bases, and 5 bases stayed unmatched. Per the germline V gene, CDR1 is SGHAT and CDR2 is FQNNGV. The CDR3 loop reads CASSLGRGQEETQYF. The CDR3, as DNA: TGTGCCAGCAGCTTAGGCCGAGGACAGGAAGAGACCCAGTACTTC.

The CDR3 is CASSEHWTGGIYEQYF. CDR3 bases: TGTGCCAGCAGCGAGCACTGGACAGGGGGAATCTACGAGCAGTACTTC. The chain uses TRBV5-5 and TRBJ2-7; TRBD1 matches 10 bases. This CDR3 has 16 residues. The germline gives CDR1 SGHKS, CDR2 YYEKEE (reference sequence). V gave up 4 bases and J gave up 3 bases; unmatched junction bases: 10.

The CDR3 here is CSVERLASMTQYF. The DNA of the CDR3 is TGCAGCGTTGAGCGGCTAGCGTCAATGACGCAGTATTTT. J is TRBJ2-3 and V is TRBV29-1; possible D gene TRBD2, 6 bases. There are 13 residues in the CDR3. The V gene's germline CDR1 is SQVTM and CDR2 ANQGSEA. With 3 bases removed from V and 9 bases from J, the gap between germline ends came to 16 bases.

The rearrangement links TRBV2 to TRBJ2-1, with D maybe TRBD2 (5 bases). Trimming removed 5 bases at V and 8 bases at J, with 22 bases between. The germline V gene encodes CDR1 SNHLY and CDR2 FYNNEI. The CDR3 is 16 amino acids. CDR3 residues: CASSPIAGSVPDEQFF. CDR3 coding DNA: TGTGCCAGCAGTCCTATCGCGGGTAGCGTCCCGGATGAGCAGTTCTTC.

The rearrangement joins TRBV27 to TRBJ2-1; 11 bases line up with TRBD2. V shed 7 bases and J 7 bases; nucleotides not matched to a gene: 6. Germline loops: CDR1 MNHEY, CDR2 SMNVEV (reference sequence). The CDR3 extends over 14 amino acids. CDR3 loop: CASTVAGGVNEQFF. CDR3 sequence (DNA): TGTGCCAGCACAGTAGCGGGGGGGGTGAATGAGCAGTTCTTC.

The rearrangement joins TRBV7-9 to TRBJ1-1, with 9 bases fitting TRBD1. The CDR3 consists of 12 residues. Germline CDR1 SEHNR, CDR2 FQNEAQ (reference sequence). Losses at the gene ends were 4 bases for V and 8 bases for J; bases not matched to a gene: 2. The CDR3 is CASSSGQGEAFF. CDR3 bases: TGTGCCAGCAGCTCAGGACAGGGGGAAGCTTTCTTT.

The chain recombines TRBV6-5 with TRBJ1-5, with a tentative D call TRBD1 (5 bases). This CDR3 is 13 amino acids long. Germline CDR1 MNHEY, CDR2 SVGAGI. Deletions cut 8 bases from V and 1 base from J, with 9 bases between. CDR3 nucleotides: TGTGCCAGCGGGCGGGACAGCAATCAGCCCCAGCATTTT. Translated, it gives CASGRDSNQPQHF.

The chain carries TRBV3-1 (or the pseudogene TRBV3-2) and TRBJ1-5; the D gene is possibly TRBD1 (6 bases). CDR3 size: 15 residues. CDR1 and CDR2 from the germline V gene are LGHDT and YNNKEL (reference sequence). Trimming shortened V by 4 bases and J by 5 bases, and 15 bases separated the two germline ends. The CDR3: CASSPRGAGDQPQHF. CDR3 in DNA: TGTGCCAGCAGCCCTCGGGGGGCTGGGGATCAGCCCCAGCATTTT.

The V gene is TRBV6-5, the J gene TRBJ1-5, with TRBD1 matching over 9 bases. From germline, CDR1 is MNHEY and CDR2 SVGAGI. This CDR3 comprises 15 residues. V gave up 7 bases and J gave up 1 base; unmatched junction bases: 5. The CDR3: CASITTGGSNQPQHF. The DNA for the CDR3 is TGTGCCAGCATTACAACAGGGGGCAGCAATCAGCCCCAGCATTTT.

CDR3 in amino acids: CASSLDRGNQPQHF. The CDR3 DNA reads TGTGCCAGCAGCTTAGACCGGGGCAATCAGCCCCAGCATTTT. The chain recombines TRBV11-2 with TRBJ1-5; no firm D call. Germline CDR1 reads SGHAT; CDR2 reads FQNNGV. V was cut by 0 bases and J by 2 bases, with 5 bases left in between. The CDR3 spans 14 residues.

This chain uses TRBV9 with TRBJ1-4; D gene ambiguous. Germline loops: CDR1 SGDLS, CDR2 YYNGEE. The V end was cut by 4 bases, the J end by 0 bases, with 19 bases between. The CDR3 extends over 18 amino acids. The CDR3 sequence: CASSPGGGGFATNEKLFF. CDR3 in DNA: TGTGCCAGCAGCCCAGGAGGAGGCGGCTTTGCAACTAATGAAAAACTGTTTTTT.

The rearrangement uses TRBV6-1 and TRBJ1-2; D gene uncertain. V shed 1 base and J shed 8 bases, with 11 bases lying between them. The CDR3 runs 13 residues. Germline CDR1 and CDR2: MNHNS and SASEGT. The CDR3 is CASSEVVDTGYTF. CDR3 DNA sequence: TGTGCCAGCAGTGAAGTGGTTGACACAGGCTACACCTTC.